The TCR beta chain described here comes from a study of shared clonotypes between healthy human individuals. Points from the study as a whole: Naive subsets generally exceeded memory subsets in estimated richness.

Turning to this clone: Its antigen is currently unknown.

The germline gives CDR1 KGHSH, CDR2 LQKENI. V lost 3 bases and J lost 4, with 11 bases in between. CDR3 length: 14 amino acids. Several immunoSEQ plates held equal portions of the genomic DNA taken from each subset. Study processing details: ImmunoSEQ junction-only sequences lacked quality scores, so their filtering differed. The protocol was immunoSEQ multiplex PCR, while the TCRdb copy is restricted to in-frame clones and leaves out a portion. That table gives V, J and clone size, and the DNA gave D and trimming. The repertoire consists of some 2,500,000 clones, with just under 95% occurring once and the leading ten covering around 0.4%.

The sample taken for sequencing was naive CD4+ T cells from PBMCs. The subset is: CD45RA+ positively selected. This TCR derives from a man aged 18 to 35 in good health. Some clones in this sample may be carry-over from other donors' samples. The chain carries TRBV18 and TRBJ2-3; the D gene is possibly TRBD1 (6 bases). CDR3 region: CASSPTGSSDTQYF. The CDR3 DNA is TGTGCCAGCTCACCTACAGGGTCCTCAGATACGCAGTATTTT.